These T cell receptor beta chains were read from a single sample in a study of OX40 agonist ivuxolimab in advanced cancers. Generated by immunoSEQ multiplex PCR, the TCRdb table keeps only in-frame clones and is missing some. The data show about 90,000 clones, roughly nine tenths seen once. The starting material was CD4+ or CD8+ T cells sorted from blood, obtained in a trial of the OX40 agonist ivuxolimab. Every receptor here comes from an adult with an advanced solid tumor such as melanoma, head and neck, liver or kidney cancer. Each CDR3 is given with its conserved first and last residue. A D gene is named only where the DNA matches it firmly. Rows give clone size only sometimes, using once, few, many, or a class for an expanded clone.

>TRBV6-6|TRBJ2-7|NA|NA
CASSYRGEAKEQYF
TGTGCCAGCAGTTACCGAGGCGAGGCGAAAGAGCAGTACTTC
>TRBV4-1|TRBJ2-1|NA|TRBD1
CASSDNRGHEQFF
TGCGCCAGCAGCGACAACAGGGGCCATGAGCAGTTCTTC
>TRBV6-1|TRBJ1-5|NA|NA
CASSEAILGRQPQHF
TGTGCCAGCAGTGAAGCGATTTTGGGGAGGCAGCCCCAGCATTTT
>TRBV19|TRBJ2-1|NA|TRBD2
CASSSSGLLNEQFF
TGTGCCAGTAGTAGTAGCGGGCTACTCAATGAGCAGTTCTTC
>TRBV5-1|TRBJ2-1|NA|TRBD2
CASSLLTSGYNEQFF
TGCGCCAGCAGCTTGTTGACTAGCGGATACAATGAGCAGTTCTTC
>TRBV6-5|TRBJ2-1|NA|NA
CASSYYSLGEVAEQFF
TGTGCCAGCAGTTACTACTCTTTGGGGGAGGTGGCTGAGCAGTTCTTC
>TRBV10-3|TRBJ2-7|NA|NA
CAISESNFTYEQYF
TGTGCCATCAGTGAGTCGAACTTTACCTACGAGCAGTACTTC
>TRBV5-5|TRBJ2-7|NA|TRBD1
CASSQTGQGDYEQYF
TGTGCCAGCAGCCAAACGGGACAGGGGGACTACGAGCAGTACTTC
>TRBV11-2|TRBJ2-7|NA|NA
CASSLEAGLYEQYF
TGTGCCAGCAGCTTAGAGGCGGGTCTCTACGAGCAGTACTTC
>TRBV18|TRBJ2-5|NA|TRBD2
CASSPGGSFQETQYF
TGTGCCAGCTCACCAGGCGGGAGTTTCCAAGAGACCCAGTACTTC
>TRBV4-2|TRBJ2-7|NA|NA
CASSQDRRTYEQYF
TGTGCCAGCAGCCAAGATAGGAGAACCTACGAGCAGTACTTC
>TRBV15|TRBJ2-7|few|TRBD1
CATSSLGTGGYEQYF
TGTGCCACCAGCAGTCTGGGGACAGGGGGCTACGAGCAGTACTTC
>TRBV2|TRBJ2-6|few|NA
CASSGGANVLTF
TGTGCCAGCAGTGGCGGGGCCAACGTCCTGACTTTC
>TRBV19|TRBJ2-1|NA|TRBD2
CASSPQVSGRWDEQFF
TGTGCCAGTAGTCCACAAGTTAGCGGGAGATGGGATGAGCAGTTCTTC
>TRBV10-3|TRBJ2-7|NA|NA
CAISAEASPYEQYF
TGTGCCATCAGTGCCGAGGCTAGTCCCTACGAGCAGTACTTC
>TRBV19|TRBJ1-2|NA|TRBD1
CASSTPRGFGYGYTF
TGTGCCAGTAGTACCCCCAGGGGGTTTGGCTATGGCTACACCTTC
>TRBV11-2|TRBJ1-4|NA|NA
CASRFDIGGQEKLFF
TGTGCCAGCAGATTCGATATCGGGGGCCAGGAAAAACTGTTTTTT
>TRBV28|TRBJ1-1|NA|NA
CASSPRGEIKAFF
TGTGCCAGCAGTCCCCGGGGGGAGATTAAGGCTTTCTTT
>TRBV18|TRBJ2-1|NA|NA
CASSPPQLEQFF
TGTGCCAGCTCACCTCCCCAGCTTGAGCAGTTCTTC
>TRBV4-1|TRBJ2-7|NA|TRBD2
CASSQDKASGSDEQYF
TGCGCCAGCAGCCAAGATAAGGCTAGCGGGAGCGACGAGCAGTACTTC
>TRBV27|TRBJ2-7|once|TRBD2
CASSPTSGRSYEQYF
TGTGCCAGCAGTCCCACTAGCGGGAGGTCCTACGAGCAGTACTTC
>TRBV29-1|TRBJ2-2|NA|NA
CSVETNANTGELFF
TGCAGCGTAGAAACCAACGCGAACACCGGGGAGCTGTTTTTT
>TRBV28|TRBJ1-1|NA|NA
CASSFRGNTEAFF
TGTGCCAGCAGTTTTCGAGGGAACACTGAAGCTTTCTTT
>TRBV19|TRBJ1-5|once|NA
CASSRGPFNQPQHF
TGTGCCAGTAGTAGAGGACCCTTCAATCAGCCCCAGCATTTT
>TRBV27|TRBJ2-1|NA|NA
CASSSRTGLGINEQFF
TGTGCCAGCAGTTCGAGAACAGGGTTGGGAATCAATGAGCAGTTCTTC
>TRBV29-1|TRBJ2-7|NA|TRBD2
CSVEAPRAGGYEQYF
TGCAGCGTTGAAGCCCCGAGAGCGGGAGGCTACGAGCAGTACTTC
>TRBV5-4|TRBJ1-3|NA|NA
CASSLDRGSGNTIYF
TGTGCCAGCAGCTTGGACAGAGGCTCTGGAAACACCATATATTTT
>TRBV7-9|TRBJ1-2|NA|NA
CASSPAPGRAYGYTF
TGTGCCAGCAGCCCAGCACCGGGGCGGGCCTATGGCTACACCTTC
>TRBV30|TRBJ2-7|NA|NA
CAWMGSNLEQYF
TGTGCCTGGATGGGGAGCAATTTGGAGCAGTACTTC
>TRBV27|TRBJ2-7|NA|TRBD2
CASTPFSAGDYEQYF
TGTGCCAGCACCCCTTTCTCAGCGGGAGATTACGAGCAGTACTTC
>TRBV19|TRBJ1-5|NA|NA
CASSIVRGDQPQHF
TGTGCCAGTAGTATAGTACGGGGAGACCAGCCCCAGCATTTT
>TRBV9|TRBJ2-7|NA|NA
CASSVTPGAGEQYF
TGTGCCAGCAGCGTAACCCCGGGGGCGGGCGAGCAGTACTTC
>TRBV7-2|TRBJ2-7|NA|TRBD1
CASSRGQGWEQYF
TGTGCCAGCAGCCGGGGACAGGGGTGGGAGCAGTACTTC
>TRBV6-5|TRBJ2-2|NA|NA
CASNPGVGTGELFF
TGTGCCAGCAACCCGGGGGTGGGGACCGGGGAGCTGTTTTTT
>TRBV18|TRBJ1-1|NA|NA
CASSRGLDTEAFF
TGTGCCAGCTCACGAGGGTTGGACACTGAAGCTTTCTTT
>TRBV10-3|TRBJ1-5|once|NA
CAISELGNDQPQHF
TGTGCCATCAGTGAGTTAGGGAATGATCAGCCCCAGCATTTT
>TRBV6-1|TRBJ2-5|NA|NA
CASSYDRQETQYF
TGTGCCAGCAGTTATGACAGACAAGAGACCCAGTACTTC
>TRBV10-3|TRBJ2-7|NA|TRBD1
CAITPGQNSYEQYF
TGTGCCATCACCCCGGGACAGAACTCCTACGAGCAGTACTTC
>TRBV11-3|TRBJ2-2|NA|NA
CASSLGSQGTGELFF
TGTGCCAGCAGCTTAGGCAGTCAGGGAACCGGGGAGCTGTTTTTT
>TRBV6-5|TRBJ2-5|NA|TRBD2
CATETGGGETQYF
TGTGCCACCGAAACGGGAGGGGGTGAGACCCAGTACTTC